A single sample gave rise to the 11 T cell receptor beta chains below, sequenced in a study of T cell responses to AZD1222 COVID-19 vaccine. Only in-frame clones appear in the TCRdb table, and some are missing; sequencing was by immunoSEQ multiplex PCR. The profile covers 13,000 or so clones, with approximately 84% appearing a single time and around 40% taken by the ten largest. Sample: peripheral blood, taken 28 days after the second AZD1222 dose. These receptors were obtained from an adult who received the AZD1222 COVID-19 vaccine.

This clone was observed a single time. The rearrangement uses TRBV6-2 or TRBV6-3 and TRBJ1-2; D is perhaps TRBD1 (6 bases). The germline CDR1 and CDR2 sequences are MNHEY and SVGEGT. Trimming removed 0 bases at V and 7 bases at J, with 15 bases between. The CDR3 runs to 15 residues. The CDR3 sequence is CASSYSTQGRGGYTF. The DNA for the CDR3 is TGTGCCAGCAGTTACTCGACCCAGGGCAGGGGTGGCTACACCTTC.

The chain couples TRBV28 to TRBJ1-2, with unresolved D. CDR1 is MDHEN, CDR2 SYDVKM, per germline. The CDR3 consists of 14 residues. With 10 bases removed from V and 1 base from J, the gap between germline ends came to 16 bases. The CDR3 loop reads CATRLAGINYGYTF. For the CDR3, the DNA is TGTGCCACCCGGTTGGCGGGGATTAACTATGGCTACACCTTC.

V usage is TRBV29-1 and J usage is TRBJ1-6; D call uncertain. The ends were cut back, 4 bases at V and 15 bases at J, with 13 bases in the middle. This CDR3 contains 11 residues. The germline V gene encodes CDR1 SQVTM and CDR2 ANQGSEA. The CDR3 here is CSVGIAGVLHF. The CDR3 region has the DNA TGCAGCGTTGGGATCGCGGGAGTCCTCCACTTT. The complete variable domain, with remaining parts taken from reference TRBV29-1 and TRBJ1-6, reads SAVISQKPSRDICQRGTSLTIQCQVDSQVTMMFWYRQQPGQSLTLIATANQGSEATYESGFVIDKFPISRPNLTFSTLTVSNMSPEDSSIYLCSVGIAGVLHFGNGTRLTVT.

The V and J genes are TRBV3-1 (or the pseudogene TRBV3-2) and TRBJ1-1; D remains ambiguous. The CDR3 loop spans 11 amino acids. V was trimmed by 5 bases and J by 2 bases, leaving 3 bases between them. CDR1 LGHDT and CDR2 YNNKEL come from the germline V gene (reference sequence). The CDR3 spells CASSTNTEAFF. CDR3 DNA: TGTGCCAGCAGCACAAACACTGAAGCTTTCTTT.

On this clone itself: The junction and the germline gene differ at one end; a read error may be behind it. The chain is built from TRBV15 and TRBJ1-2; D unclear. CDR1 LNHNV and CDR2 YYDKDF come from the germline V gene (reference sequence). The CDR3 length is 16 residues. CDR3 nucleotide sequence: TGTGCCACCAGCAGGGGGAACGAAGGACGGAACTATGGCCACACCTTC. Protein sequence: CATSRGNEGRNYGHTF. Full variable domain (rest looked up from reference TRBV15 and TRBJ1-2): DAMVIQNPRYQVTQFGKPVTLSCSQTLNHNVMYWYQQKSSQAPKLLFHYYDKDFNNEADTPDNFQSRRPNTSFCFLDIRSPGLGDTAMYLCATSRGNEGRNYGHTFGSGTRLTVV.

The V call is TRBV18, the J call TRBJ2-7, with 7 positions matching TRBD1. This CDR3 is 15 amino acids long. The V and J ends lost 0 bases and 5 bases, in that order; junction bases with no gene match: 7. The V gene's germline CDR1 is KGHSH and CDR2 LQKENI. The DNA for the CDR3 is TGTGCCAGCTCACCACCGATCGGGACAGTCCACGAGCAGTACTTC. It is translated as CASSPPIGTVHEQYF.

The chain joins TRBV6-2 or TRBV6-3 to TRBJ1-1; TRBD1 matches 10 bases. The J segment lost 7 bases and the V segment lost 4 bases, leaving 3 bases of the junction unmatched. Germline CDR1 and CDR2: MNHEY and SVGEGT. The CDR3 consists of 13 residues. The CDR3 coding sequence is TGTGCCAGCAGTTCCGGGACAGGGGATGAAGCTTTCTTT. Amino acid sequence: CASSSGTGDEAFF.

V is TRBV9 and J is TRBJ2-1; 10 bases are shared with TRBD2. Trimming at V came to 7 bases and at J to 0 bases, leaving 10 bases not matched to a gene. The CDR3 is 17 residues long. In germline, CDR1 is SGDLS, CDR2 YYNGEE. The CDR3 here is CASSYGLAEYSYNEQFF. CDR3 nucleotide sequence: TGTGCCAGCTCTTACGGACTAGCGGAATACTCCTACAATGAGCAGTTCTTC.

The V call is TRBV16, the J call TRBJ2-1; weak D call: TRBD2 (5 bases). V shed 0 bases and J shed 14 bases, with 14 bases lying between them. The CDR3 consists of 13 residues. CDR1 KGHSY and CDR2 FQNENV come from the germline V gene. CDR3 in DNA: TGTGCCAGCAGCCAATCCAAGGGAGTTCTTAAGTTCTTC. Protein: CASSQSKGVLKFF.

The V and J genes are TRBV5-1 and TRBJ2-7; weak D call: TRBD1 (6 bases). Trimming took 1 base from V and 0 from J, leaving 8 bases between them. This CDR3 has 14 amino acids. The germline gives CDR1 SGHRS, CDR2 YFSETQ. CDR3 sequence: CASSLTTGSYEQYF. CDR3 coding DNA: TGCGCCAGCAGCTTGACGACAGGCTCCTACGAGCAGTACTTC.

The rearrangement links TRBV5-1 to TRBJ2-2; D gene uncertain. CDR1 and CDR2 (germline): SGHRS, YFSETQ. The CDR3 is 15 amino acids. With 4 bases removed from V and 7 bases from J, the gap between germline ends came to 17 bases. CDR3 residues: CASSPLSHGGGELFF. For the CDR3, the DNA is TGCGCCAGCAGCCCTTTAAGCCACGGTGGCGGGGAGCTGTTTTTT.